This T cell receptor beta chain comes out of a study of metastatic and nonmetastatic thyroid tumors. Turning to the study itself: The authors compared repertoires across blood and tumor or nodule tissue from malignant and benign thyroid patients.

No treatment had been given to any patient before thyroid surgery. Original analysis: Across clinicopathological groups, CDR3 differences served as the basis for building a distant-metastasis classifier for papillary thyroid cancer. TCRdb re-analyzed the PCR reads through MiXCR. The V and J calls come from TCRdb's annotation, not from the publication. The sample includes 15,000 or so clones, 9.5% to 15% of them seen just once. The germline V gene has CDR1 SGHTA and CDR2 FQGNSA. The CDR3 runs to 12 residues. With 4 bases removed from V and 0 bases from J, the gap between germline ends came to 4 bases. This clone was seen repeatedly, ten times or more.

This TCR was recovered from a female donor with papillary thyroid cancer or a benign thyroid nodule (not recorded which). Some clones in this sample may be carry-over from other donors' samples. The chain has TRBV7-2 and TRBJ2-7; D remains ambiguous. The specimen was blood. CDR3 amino acids: CASSSYSYEQYF. The DNA of the CDR3 is TGTGCCAGCAGCTCCTACTCCTACGAGCAGTACTTC.